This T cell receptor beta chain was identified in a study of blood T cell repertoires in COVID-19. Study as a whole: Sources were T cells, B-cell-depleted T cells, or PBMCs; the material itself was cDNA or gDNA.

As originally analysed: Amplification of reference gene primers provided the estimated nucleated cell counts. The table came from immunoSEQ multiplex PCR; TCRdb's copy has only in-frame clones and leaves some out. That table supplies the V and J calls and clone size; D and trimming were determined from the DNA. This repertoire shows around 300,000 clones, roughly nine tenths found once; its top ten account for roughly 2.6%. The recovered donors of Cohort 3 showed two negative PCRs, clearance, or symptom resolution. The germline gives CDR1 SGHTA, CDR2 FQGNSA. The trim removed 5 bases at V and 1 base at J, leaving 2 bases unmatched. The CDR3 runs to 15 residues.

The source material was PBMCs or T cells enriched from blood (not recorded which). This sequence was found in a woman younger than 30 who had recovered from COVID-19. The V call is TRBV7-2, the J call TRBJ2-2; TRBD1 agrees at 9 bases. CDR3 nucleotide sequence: TGTGCCAGCAGCCTGGACAGGGGGAACACCGGGGAGCTGTTTTTT. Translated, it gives CASSLDRGNTGELFF.